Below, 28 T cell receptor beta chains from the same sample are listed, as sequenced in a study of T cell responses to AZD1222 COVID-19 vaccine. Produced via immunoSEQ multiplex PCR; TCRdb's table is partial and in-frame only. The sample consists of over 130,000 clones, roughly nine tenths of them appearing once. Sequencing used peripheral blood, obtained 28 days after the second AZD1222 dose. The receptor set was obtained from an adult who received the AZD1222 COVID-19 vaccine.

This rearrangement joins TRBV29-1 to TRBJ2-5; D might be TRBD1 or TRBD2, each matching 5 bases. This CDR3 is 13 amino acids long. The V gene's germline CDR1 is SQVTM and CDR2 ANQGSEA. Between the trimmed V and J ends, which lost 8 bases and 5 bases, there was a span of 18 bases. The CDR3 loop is CSPGIGPGETQYF. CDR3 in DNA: TGCAGCCCAGGGATTGGGCCGGGGGAGACCCAGTACTTC.

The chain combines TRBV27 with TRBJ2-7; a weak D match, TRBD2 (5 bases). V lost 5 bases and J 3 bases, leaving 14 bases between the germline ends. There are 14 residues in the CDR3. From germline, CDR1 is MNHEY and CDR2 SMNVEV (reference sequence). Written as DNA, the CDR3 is TGTGCCAGCAGTCCTCGAGGAGGCTACTACGAGCAGTACTTC. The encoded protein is CASSPRGGYYEQYF.

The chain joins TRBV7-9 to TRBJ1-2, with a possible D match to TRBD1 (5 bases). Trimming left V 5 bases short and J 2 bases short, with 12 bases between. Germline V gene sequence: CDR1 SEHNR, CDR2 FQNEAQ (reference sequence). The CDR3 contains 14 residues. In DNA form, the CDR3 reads TGTGCCAGCAGCGATGGGCGGGGCAACTATGGCTACACCTTC. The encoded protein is CASSDGRGNYGYTF. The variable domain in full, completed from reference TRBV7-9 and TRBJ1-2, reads DTGVSQNPRHKITKRGQNVTFRCDPISEHNRLYWYRQTLGQGPEFLTYFQNEAQLEKSRLLSDRFSAERPKGSFSTLEIQRTEQGDSAMYLCASSDGRGNYGYTFGSGTRLTVV.

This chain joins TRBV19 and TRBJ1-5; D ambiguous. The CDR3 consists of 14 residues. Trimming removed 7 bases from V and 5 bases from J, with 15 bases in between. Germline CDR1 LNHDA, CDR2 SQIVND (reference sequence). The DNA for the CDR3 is TGTGCCAGTACCGACCGTCCCGGGGATCAGCCCCAGCATTTT. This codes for CASTDRPGDQPQHF.

The CDR3 DNA reads TGTGCCAGCAATGGCGAGGGGGCGGCCGAGCAGTACTTC. Its protein is CASNGEGAAEQYF. The chain uses TRBV6-5 and TRBJ2-7; 7 nucleotides line up with TRBD1. This CDR3 is built from 13 residues. Germline V CDR1 and CDR2: MNHEY, SVGAGI. V gave up 7 bases and J gave up 6 bases; unmatched junction bases: 9.

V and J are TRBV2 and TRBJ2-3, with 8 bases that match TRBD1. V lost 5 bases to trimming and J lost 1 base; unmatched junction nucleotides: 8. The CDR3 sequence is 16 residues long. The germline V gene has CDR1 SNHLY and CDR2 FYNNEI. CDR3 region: CASSSQGDIGTDTQYF. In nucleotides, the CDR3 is TGTGCCAGCAGTTCACAGGGGGATATTGGCACAGATACGCAGTATTTT.

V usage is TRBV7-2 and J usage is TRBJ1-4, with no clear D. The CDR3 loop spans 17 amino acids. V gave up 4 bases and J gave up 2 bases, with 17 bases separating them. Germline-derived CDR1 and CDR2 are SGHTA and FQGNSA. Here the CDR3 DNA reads TGTGCCAGCAGCTCCAAAATCCGGGCTGCGACTAATGAAAAACTGTTTTTT. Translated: CASSSKIRAATNEKLFF. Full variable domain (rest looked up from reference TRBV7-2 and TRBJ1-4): GAGVSQSPSNKVTEKGKDVELRCDPISGHTALYWYRQSLGQGLEFLIYFQGNSAPDKSGLPSDRFSAERTGGSVSTLTIQRTQQEDSAVYLCASSSKIRAATNEKLFFGSGTQLSVL.

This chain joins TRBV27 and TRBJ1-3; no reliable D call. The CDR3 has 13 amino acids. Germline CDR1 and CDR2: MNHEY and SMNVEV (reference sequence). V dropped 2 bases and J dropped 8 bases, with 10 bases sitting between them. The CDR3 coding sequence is TGTGCCAGCAGTTTAAAGGGTGGGGACACCATATATTTT. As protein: CASSLKGGDTIYF.

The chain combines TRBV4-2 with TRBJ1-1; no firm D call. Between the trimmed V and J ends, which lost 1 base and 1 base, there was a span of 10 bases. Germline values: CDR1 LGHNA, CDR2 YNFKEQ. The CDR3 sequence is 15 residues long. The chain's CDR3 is CASSQGKRQNTEAFF. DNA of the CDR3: TGTGCCAGCAGCCAAGGTAAGCGGCAGAACACTGAAGCTTTCTTT.

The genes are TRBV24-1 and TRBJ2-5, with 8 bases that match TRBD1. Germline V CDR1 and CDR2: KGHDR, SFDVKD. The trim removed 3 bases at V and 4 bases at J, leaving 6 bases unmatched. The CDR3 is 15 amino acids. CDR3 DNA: TGTGCCACCAGTGATCCCGGGACAGGAGTAGAGACCCAGTACTTC. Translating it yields CATSDPGTGVETQYF.

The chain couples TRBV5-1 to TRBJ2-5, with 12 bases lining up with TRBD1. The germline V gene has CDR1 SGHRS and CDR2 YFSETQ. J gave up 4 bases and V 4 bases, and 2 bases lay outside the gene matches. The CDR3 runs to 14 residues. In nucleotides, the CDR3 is TGCGCCAGCAGCGGGACAGGGGGCGGAGAGACCCAGTACTTC. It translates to CASSGTGGGETQYF.

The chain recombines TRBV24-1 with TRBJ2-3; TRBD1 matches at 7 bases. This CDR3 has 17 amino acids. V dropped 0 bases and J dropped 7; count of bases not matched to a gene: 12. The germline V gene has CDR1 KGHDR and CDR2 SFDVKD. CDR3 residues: CATSDLQGGRGSHTQYF. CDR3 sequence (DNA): TGTGCCACCAGTGATTTGCAAGGTGGCAGGGGGTCACATACGCAGTATTTT.

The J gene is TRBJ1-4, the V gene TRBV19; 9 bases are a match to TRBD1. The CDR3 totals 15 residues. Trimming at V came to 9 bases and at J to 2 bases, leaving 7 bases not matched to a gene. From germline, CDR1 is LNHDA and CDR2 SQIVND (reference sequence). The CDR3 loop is CASLDRGITNEKLFF. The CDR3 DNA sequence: TGTGCCAGCCTCGACAGGGGGATCACTAATGAAAAACTGTTTTTT. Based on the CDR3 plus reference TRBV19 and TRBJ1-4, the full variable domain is DGGITQSPKYLFRKEGQNVTLSCEQNLNHDAMYWYRQDPGQGLRLIYYSQIVNDFQKGDIAEGYSVSREKKESFPLTVTSAQKNPTAFYLCASLDRGITNEKLFFGSGTQLSVL.

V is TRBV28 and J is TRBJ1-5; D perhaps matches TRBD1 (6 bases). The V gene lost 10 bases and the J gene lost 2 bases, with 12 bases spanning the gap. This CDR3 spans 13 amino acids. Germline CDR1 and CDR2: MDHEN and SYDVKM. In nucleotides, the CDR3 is TGTGCCACCCAACAGGGTGGCAATCAGCCCCAGCATTTT. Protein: CATQQGGNQPQHF.

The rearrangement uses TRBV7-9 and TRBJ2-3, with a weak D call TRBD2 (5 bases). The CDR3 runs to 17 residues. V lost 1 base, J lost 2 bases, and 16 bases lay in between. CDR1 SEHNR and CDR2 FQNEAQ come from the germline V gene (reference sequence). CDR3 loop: CASSLGSREYNTDTQYF. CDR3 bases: TGTGCCAGCAGCTTAGGGTCAAGGGAGTATAACACAGATACGCAGTATTTT.

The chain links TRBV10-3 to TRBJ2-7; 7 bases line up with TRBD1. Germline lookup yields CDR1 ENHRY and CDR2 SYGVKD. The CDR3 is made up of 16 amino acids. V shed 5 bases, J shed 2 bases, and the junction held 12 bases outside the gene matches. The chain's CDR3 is CAISKNRGRQAYEQYF. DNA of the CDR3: TGTGCCATCAGTAAAAACAGGGGCCGGCAGGCCTACGAGCAGTACTTC.

The CDR3 DNA reads TGTGCCAGTAGTATCTACGGGGAGTATACCAATCAGCCCCAGCATTTT. Translated, it gives CASSIYGEYTNQPQHF. V and J are TRBV19 and TRBJ1-5; D gene uncertain. The CDR3 totals 16 residues. Between the trimmed V and J ends, which lost 3 bases and 3 bases, there was a span of 15 bases. Germline V gene sequence: CDR1 LNHDA, CDR2 SQIVND (reference sequence).

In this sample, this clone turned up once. This chain's CDR3 is CASSFARGNTIYF. In DNA, the CDR3 is TGTGCCAGCAGTTTTGCAAGGGGAAACACCATATATTTT. The chain uses TRBV12-3 or TRBV12-4 and TRBJ1-3; no reliable D call. The CDR3 spans 13 residues. The V and J ends lost 3 bases and 4 bases respectively, with 7 bases between them.

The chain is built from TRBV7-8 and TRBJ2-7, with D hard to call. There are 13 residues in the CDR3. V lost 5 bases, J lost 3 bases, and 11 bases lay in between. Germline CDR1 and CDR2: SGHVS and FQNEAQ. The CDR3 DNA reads TGTGCCAGCAGCCCCCGACTGAGCTACGAGCAGTACTTC. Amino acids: CASSPRLSYEQYF. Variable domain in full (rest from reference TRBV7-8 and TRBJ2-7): GAGVSQSPRYKVAKRGQDVALRCDPISGHVSLFWYQQALGQGPEFLTYFQNEAQLDKSGLPSDRFFAERPEGSVSTLKIQRTQQEDSAVYLCASSPRLSYEQYFGPGTRLTVT.

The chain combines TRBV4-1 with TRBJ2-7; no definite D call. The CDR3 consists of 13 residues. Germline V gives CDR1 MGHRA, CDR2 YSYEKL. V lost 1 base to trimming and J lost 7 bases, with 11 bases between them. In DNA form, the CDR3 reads TGCGCCAGCAGCCAAGTGGCCCTCTGGGAGCAGTACTTC. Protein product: CASSQVALWEQYF.

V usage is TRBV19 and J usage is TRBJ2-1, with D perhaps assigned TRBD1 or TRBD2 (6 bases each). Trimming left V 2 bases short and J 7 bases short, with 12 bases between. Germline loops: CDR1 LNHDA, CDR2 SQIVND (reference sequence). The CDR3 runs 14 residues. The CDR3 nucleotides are TGTGCCAGTAGTATATGGGGGGCCGAAAATGAGCAGTTCTTC. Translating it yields CASSIWGAENEQFF. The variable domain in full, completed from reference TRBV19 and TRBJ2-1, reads DGGITQSPKYLFRKEGQNVTLSCEQNLNHDAMYWYRQDPGQGLRLIYYSQIVNDFQKGDIAEGYSVSREKKESFPLTVTSAQKNPTAFYLCASSIWGAENEQFFGPGTRLTVL.

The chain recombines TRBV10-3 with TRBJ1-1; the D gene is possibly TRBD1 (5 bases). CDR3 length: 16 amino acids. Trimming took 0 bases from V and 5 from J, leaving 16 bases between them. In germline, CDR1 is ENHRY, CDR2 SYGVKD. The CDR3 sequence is CAISESTGTVRTEAFF. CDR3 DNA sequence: TGTGCCATCAGTGAGTCGACGGGGACTGTACGGACTGAAGCTTTCTTT.

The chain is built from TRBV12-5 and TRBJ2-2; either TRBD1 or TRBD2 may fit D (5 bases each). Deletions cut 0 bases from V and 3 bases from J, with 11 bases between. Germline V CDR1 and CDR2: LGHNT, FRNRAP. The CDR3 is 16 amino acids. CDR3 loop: CASGLVRGYDTGELFF. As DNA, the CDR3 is TGTGCTAGTGGTTTGGTACGGGGCTACGACACCGGGGAGCTGTTTTTT.

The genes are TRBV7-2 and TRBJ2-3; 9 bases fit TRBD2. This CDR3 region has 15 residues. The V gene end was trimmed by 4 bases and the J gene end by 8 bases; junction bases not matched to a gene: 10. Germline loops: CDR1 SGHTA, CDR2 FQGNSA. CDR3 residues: CASSSTSGSAVTQYF. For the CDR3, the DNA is TGTGCCAGCAGCTCAACTAGCGGGTCAGCGGTTACGCAGTATTTT.

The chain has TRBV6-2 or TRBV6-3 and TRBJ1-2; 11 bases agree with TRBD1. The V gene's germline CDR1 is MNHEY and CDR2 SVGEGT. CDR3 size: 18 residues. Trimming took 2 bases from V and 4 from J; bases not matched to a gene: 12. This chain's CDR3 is CASSYSPGQGVIGYGYTF. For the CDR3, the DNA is TGTGCCAGCAGTTACAGTCCGGGACAGGGGGTTATCGGCTATGGCTACACCTTC.

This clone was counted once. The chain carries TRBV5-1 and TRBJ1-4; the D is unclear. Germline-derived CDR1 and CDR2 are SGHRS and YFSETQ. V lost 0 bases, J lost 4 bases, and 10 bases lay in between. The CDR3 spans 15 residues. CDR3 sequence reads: CASSLEQSNNEKLFF. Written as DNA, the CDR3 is TGCGCCAGCAGCTTGGAGCAGTCTAATAATGAAAAACTGTTTTTT.

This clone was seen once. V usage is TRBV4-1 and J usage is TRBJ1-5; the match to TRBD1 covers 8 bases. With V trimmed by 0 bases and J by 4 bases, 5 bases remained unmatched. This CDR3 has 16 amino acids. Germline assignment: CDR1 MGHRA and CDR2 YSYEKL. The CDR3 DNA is TGCGCCAGCAGCCAAGATAACAGGGGGTTAAATCAGCCCCAGCATTTT. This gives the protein CASSQDNRGLNQPQHF.

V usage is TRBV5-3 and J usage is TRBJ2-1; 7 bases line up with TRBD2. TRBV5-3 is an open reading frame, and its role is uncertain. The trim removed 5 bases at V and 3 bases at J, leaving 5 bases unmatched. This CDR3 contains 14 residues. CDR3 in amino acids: CARRLLAVYNEQFF. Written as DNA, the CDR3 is TGTGCCAGAAGGCTCCTAGCGGTCTACAATGAGCAGTTCTTC.